This T cell receptor beta chain originates from a study of blood T cell repertoires in COVID-19. Overall study context: COVID-19 samples collected from the United States, Italy and Spain covered acute and convalescent phases. T cells, B-cell-depleted T cells, or PBMCs provided the cDNA or gDNA that served as material.

As processed by the authors: Cell counts per sample came from amplifying reference gene primers. TCRdb keeps only in-frame clones here, not all; method: immunoSEQ multiplex PCR. D and trimming were read from the DNA, whereas the V and J calls and clone size are those reported in that table. The sample holds 45,000 or so clones, about 85% seen once. This CDR3 comprises 16 residues. The V gene's germline CDR1 is SQVTM and CDR2 ANQGSEA. V shed 6 bases and J shed 6 bases, with 25 bases lying between them. The chain combines TRBV29-1 with TRBJ2-3, with a weak D call TRBD2 (5 bases). The TCR sequence derives from a man aged 35-49 years with active COVID-19. Source material: peripheral blood. In nucleotides, the CDR3 is TGCAGCGTATACCCCGGCGACGGAACCCCGGGGGATACGCAGTATTTT. Translating gives CSVYPGDGTPGDTQYF.